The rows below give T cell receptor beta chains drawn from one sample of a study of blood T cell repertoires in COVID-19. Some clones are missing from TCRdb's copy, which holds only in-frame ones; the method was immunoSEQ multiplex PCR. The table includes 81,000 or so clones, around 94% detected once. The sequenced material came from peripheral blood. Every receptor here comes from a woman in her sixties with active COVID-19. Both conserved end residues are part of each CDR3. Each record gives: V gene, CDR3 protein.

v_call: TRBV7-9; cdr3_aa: CASSPGIGTRDYGYTF
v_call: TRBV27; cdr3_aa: CASSLNFPPELFF
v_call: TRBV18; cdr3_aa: CASSPNPAGEGGYTF
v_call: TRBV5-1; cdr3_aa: CASREQGSDTQYF
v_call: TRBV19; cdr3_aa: CASSRETWGTGKNIQYF
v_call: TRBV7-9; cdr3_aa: CASSPRTGVRDEQFF
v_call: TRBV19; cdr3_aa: CASSITRPGQGVSPLHF
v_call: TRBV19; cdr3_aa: CASSGGLAGEQFF
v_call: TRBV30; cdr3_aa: CAWSITGGWELFF
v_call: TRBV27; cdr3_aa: CASRTGAVGNTIYF
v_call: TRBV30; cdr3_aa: CAWTQGRSSYNEQFF
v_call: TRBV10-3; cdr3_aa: CAISESGTGNTGELFF
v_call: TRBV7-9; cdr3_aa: CASSASGLVNEQYF
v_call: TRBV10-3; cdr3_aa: CAISATSGGGAGELFF
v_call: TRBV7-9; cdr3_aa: CASSLLGQGAGEQYF
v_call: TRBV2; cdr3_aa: CASNTPTYNEQFF
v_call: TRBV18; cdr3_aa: CASSPQGPGLYGYTF
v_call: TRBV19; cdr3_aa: CASIKGGGGFIGYTF
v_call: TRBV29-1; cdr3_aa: CSVITTGMNTEAFF
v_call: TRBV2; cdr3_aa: CTSSDIRTNEKLFF
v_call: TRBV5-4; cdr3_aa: CASSLGGRGSYNEQFF
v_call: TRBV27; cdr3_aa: CASSPRFRASYTDTQYF
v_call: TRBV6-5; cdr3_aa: CASKVRTGGDYGYTF
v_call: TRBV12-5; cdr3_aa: CASGLASGSTDTQYF
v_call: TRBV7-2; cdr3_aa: CASSYGDYEQYF
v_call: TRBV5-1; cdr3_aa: CASSSLGTDRVETDTQYF
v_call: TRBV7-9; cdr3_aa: CASSPPEVDTIYF
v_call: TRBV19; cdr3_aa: CASSIVEGTDTQYF
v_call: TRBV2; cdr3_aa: CASSEARDQQPQHF
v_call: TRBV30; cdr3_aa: CAWSNSGGRRSYEQYF
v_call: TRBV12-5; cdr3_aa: CASGRLSGGYSYNEQFF
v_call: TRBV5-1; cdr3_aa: CASSLDRVWGTDTQYF
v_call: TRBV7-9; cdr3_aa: CASSLGTGNSGANVLTF
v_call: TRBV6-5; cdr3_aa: CASSTQGVTGYTF
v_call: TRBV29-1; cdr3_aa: CSVTNRASNEKLFF
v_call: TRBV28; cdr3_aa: CASSSSDNEQFF
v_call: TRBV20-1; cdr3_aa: CSASIDRANTEAFF
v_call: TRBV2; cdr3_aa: CAIEGVSYNEQFF
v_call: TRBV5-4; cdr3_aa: CASSQGQGQNIQYF
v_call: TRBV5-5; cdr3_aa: CASSRTTGQETQYF
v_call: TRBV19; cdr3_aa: CASSSGTSGRAYEQYF
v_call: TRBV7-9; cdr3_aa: CASSLFEDEQYF
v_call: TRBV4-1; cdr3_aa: CASSQESGETQYF
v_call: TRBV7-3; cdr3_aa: CASSPSSGRINEQFF
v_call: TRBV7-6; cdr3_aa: CASSPGGLTETQYF
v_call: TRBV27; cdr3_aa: CASSLGQGSGANVLTF
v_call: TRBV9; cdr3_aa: CASSVEQNYGYTF
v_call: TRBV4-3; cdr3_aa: CASSQDEQTNYGYTF
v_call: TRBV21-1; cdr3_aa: CASSSRQGVGSYEQYF
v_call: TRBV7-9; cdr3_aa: CASSPRTSGRIEQFF
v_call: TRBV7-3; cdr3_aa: CASSLEGRGGTEAFF
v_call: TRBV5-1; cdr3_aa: CASSLSFASGSVQETQYF
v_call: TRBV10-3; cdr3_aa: CAISDPAGDLQETQYF
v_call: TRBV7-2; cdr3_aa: CASSLAGGPHEQFF
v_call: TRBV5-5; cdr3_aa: CASRNVDSPSSYEQYF